This is a list of T cell receptor beta chains from one sample in a study of blood T cell repertoires in COVID-19. The method was immunoSEQ multiplex PCR; TCRdb's version includes in-frame clones alone and lacks a portion of them. The data hold roughly 250,000 clones, with about 81% observed a single time. Sequencing was performed on peripheral blood. These TCRs come from an older woman with active or convalescent COVID-19. CDR3s include the opening cysteine and the closing phenylalanine or tryptophan. Fields, in order: V gene, J gene, D gene, clone size, CDR3 DNA, CDR3 protein. The D gene is left open where the match is weak. Size tells how often a clone was seen (once, few, many) or the class of an expanded clone, and some rows leave it out.

v_gene: TRBV30
j_gene: TRBJ1-2
d_gene: .
abundance: .
CDR3nt: TGTGCCTGGAGTCCTGGCGCGGGACGGGACTATGGCTACACCTTC
CDR3aa: CAWSPGAGRDYGYTF

v_gene: TRBV5-1
j_gene: TRBJ1-2
d_gene: .
abundance: .
CDR3nt: TGCGCCAGCAGCTTAGGGCACCGGGAAAACTATGGCTACACCTTC
CDR3aa: CASSLGHRENYGYTF

v_gene: TRBV19
j_gene: TRBJ2-7
d_gene: TRBD1
abundance: few
CDR3nt: TGTGCCAGTAGTATGGGACAGCCCGGTAATTCCTACGAGCAGTACTTC
CDR3aa: CASSMGQPGNSYEQYF

v_gene: TRBV28
j_gene: TRBJ2-5
d_gene: TRBD2
abundance: .
CDR3nt: TGTGCCAGCAGTTCCCGGGGGGGGCAAGAGACCCAGTACTTC
CDR3aa: CASSSRGGQETQYF

v_gene: TRBV4-1
j_gene: TRBJ1-4
d_gene: TRBD1
abundance: .
CDR3nt: TGCGCCAGCAGCCTTACCGGGACAGCTAATGAAAAACTGTTTTTT
CDR3aa: CASSLTGTANEKLFF

v_gene: TRBV19
j_gene: TRBJ1-2
d_gene: TRBD1
abundance: .
CDR3nt: TGTGCCAGTAGTAGGGACAGGATGTTTAACTATGGCTACACCTTC
CDR3aa: CASSRDRMFNYGYTF

v_gene: TRBV10-1
j_gene: TRBJ2-3
d_gene: TRBD1
abundance: .
CDR3nt: TGCGCCAGCAGCGCCGGGACAGGGCACACAGATACGCAGTATTTT
CDR3aa: CASSAGTGHTDTQYF

v_gene: TRBV2
j_gene: TRBJ2-7
d_gene: TRBD1
abundance: .
CDR3nt: TGTGCCAGCAGCGGACAGGCTTCCTACGAGCAGTACTTC
CDR3aa: CASSGQASYEQYF

v_gene: TRBV6-6
j_gene: TRBJ1-1
d_gene: .
abundance: .
CDR3nt: TGTGCCAGCAGTTACTCGAGTCGGGGTAGCACTGAAGCTTTCTTT
CDR3aa: CASSYSSRGSTEAFF

v_gene: TRBV9
j_gene: TRBJ1-2
d_gene: TRBD1
abundance: .
CDR3nt: TGTGCCAGCAGCGTAGATCCCCGGCCGGGACAGGGGGCGAACTATGGCTACACCTTC
CDR3aa: CASSVDPRPGQGANYGYTF

v_gene: TRBV2
j_gene: TRBJ2-2
d_gene: TRBD1
abundance: .
CDR3nt: TGTGCCAGCATATCGACAACAGGGGCGGGCACCGGGGAGCTGTTTTTT
CDR3aa: CASISTTGAGTGELFF

v_gene: TRBV2
j_gene: TRBJ1-2
d_gene: TRBD1
abundance: .
CDR3nt: TGTGCCAGCAGTTTGACAGGGTCGAGGGCTGGCTACACCTTC
CDR3aa: CASSLTGSRAGYTF

v_gene: TRBV2
j_gene: TRBJ2-3
d_gene: TRBD2
abundance: .
CDR3nt: TGTGCCAGCAGTACACACGGACTAGCGGGGGTCTATTTT
CDR3aa: CASSTHGLAGVYF

v_gene: TRBV7-3
j_gene: TRBJ2-3
d_gene: TRBD2
abundance: .
CDR3nt: TGTGCCAGCAGCTCTAGCGGGACTTACACAGATACGCAGTATTTT
CDR3aa: CASSSSGTYTDTQYF

v_gene: TRBV9
j_gene: TRBJ2-5
d_gene: TRBD2
abundance: .
CDR3nt: TGTGCCAGCAGCTCCCGGGCGGGGGGGAAAGAGACCCAGTACTTC
CDR3aa: CASSSRAGGKETQYF

v_gene: TRBV5-6
j_gene: TRBJ1-2
d_gene: TRBD1
abundance: .
CDR3nt: TGTGCCAGCACGGTGCTACAGGGGGCGTCCCATGGCTACACCTTC
CDR3aa: CASTVLQGASHGYTF

v_gene: TRBV18
j_gene: TRBJ1-6
d_gene: .
abundance: .
CDR3nt: TGTGCCAGCTCACTAGGGGACTCCGGATTAAATTCACCCCTCCACTTT
CDR3aa: CASSLGDSGLNSPLHF

v_gene: TRBV5-1
j_gene: TRBJ2-7
d_gene: TRBD2
abundance: .
CDR3nt: TGCGCCAGCAGCCCCCTAGGTAGCGGGGGGGTTGGCGAGCAGTACTTC
CDR3aa: CASSPLGSGGVGEQYF

v_gene: TRBV2
j_gene: TRBJ2-5
d_gene: .
abundance: .
CDR3nt: TGTGCCACCCGAGATCTAGAGACCCAGTACTTC
CDR3aa: CATRDLETQYF

v_gene: TRBV21-1
j_gene: TRBJ1-2
d_gene: .
abundance: .
CDR3nt: TGTGCCAGCAGCACCAGGACAGGCTCAGGAGGTCTACGATATCGGTATGGCTACACCTTC
CDR3aa: CASSTRTGSGGLRYRYGYTF